This T cell receptor (beta chain) derives from a study of T-cell reconstitution after alpha-beta-depleted transplantation in children. V lost 5 bases, J lost 0 bases, and 7 bases stayed unmatched. The length of the CDR3 is 16 residues. This clonotype was detected only a few times. Library preparation (for TCRbeta) was performed with unique molecular identifiers. A single record per CDR3 protein comes from TCRdb applying MiXCR to the PCR reads. The sample includes approximately 490,000 distinct CDR3 sequences, about an eighth of them seen just once. The chain has TRBV12-3 or TRBV12-4 and TRBJ1-5; 7 nucleotides agree with TRBD1. This sample comprised PBMCs from the stem cell graft donor, obtained from the stem cell graft. This TCR derives from a human donor who donated a stem cell graft to a child with combined immunodeficiency. In DNA form, the CDR3 reads TGTGCCAGCAGTCGAGCCAGGGGGTATAGCAATCAGCCCCAGCATTTT. It codes for CASSRARGYSNQPQHF.